Sequencing of this T cell receptor (beta chain) was carried out in a study of cytomegalovirus exposure and HLA in healthy donors. There are a few counts of this clone. The donors (healthy individuals) were bone marrow donors. Nominally healthy donors provided the samples, though records likely missed some immune exposures. Primers included in the PCR were 60 Vbeta and 13 Jbeta primers. This table comes from immunoSEQ multiplex PCR, and its TCRdb copy is limited to in-frame clones, with some not included. The repertoire consists of 100,000 or so clones, with 65% to 75% occurring once and the leading ten covering roughly 2%. Germline V CDR1 and CDR2: SGHRS, YFSETQ. V gave up 6 bases and J gave up 8 bases; unmatched junction bases: 16. The CDR3 length is 16 residues.

The sample taken for sequencing was PBMCs. The sequence came from a woman aged 40-49 years in good health and CMV-seronegative. This chain connects TRBV5-1 to TRBJ2-3; 9 nucleotides align to TRBD1. As DNA, the CDR3 is TGCGCCAGCACGAAACACACGACAGGGGGAGCCGGTACGCAGTATTTT. It is translated as CASTKHTTGGAGTQYF.